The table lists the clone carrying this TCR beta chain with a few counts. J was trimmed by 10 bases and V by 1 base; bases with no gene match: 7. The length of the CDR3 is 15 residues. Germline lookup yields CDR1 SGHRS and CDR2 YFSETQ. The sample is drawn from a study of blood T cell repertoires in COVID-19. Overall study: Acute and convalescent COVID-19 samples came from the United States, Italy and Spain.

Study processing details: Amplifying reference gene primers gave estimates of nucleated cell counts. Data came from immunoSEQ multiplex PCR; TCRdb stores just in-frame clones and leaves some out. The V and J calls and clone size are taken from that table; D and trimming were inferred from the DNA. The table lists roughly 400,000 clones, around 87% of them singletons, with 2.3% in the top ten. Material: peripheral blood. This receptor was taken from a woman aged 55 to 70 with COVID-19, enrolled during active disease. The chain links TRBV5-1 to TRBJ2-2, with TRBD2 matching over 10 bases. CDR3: CASSLKAGGYQELFF. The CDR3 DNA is TGCGCCAGCAGCTTGAAAGCGGGGGGGTATCAGGAGCTGTTTTTT.